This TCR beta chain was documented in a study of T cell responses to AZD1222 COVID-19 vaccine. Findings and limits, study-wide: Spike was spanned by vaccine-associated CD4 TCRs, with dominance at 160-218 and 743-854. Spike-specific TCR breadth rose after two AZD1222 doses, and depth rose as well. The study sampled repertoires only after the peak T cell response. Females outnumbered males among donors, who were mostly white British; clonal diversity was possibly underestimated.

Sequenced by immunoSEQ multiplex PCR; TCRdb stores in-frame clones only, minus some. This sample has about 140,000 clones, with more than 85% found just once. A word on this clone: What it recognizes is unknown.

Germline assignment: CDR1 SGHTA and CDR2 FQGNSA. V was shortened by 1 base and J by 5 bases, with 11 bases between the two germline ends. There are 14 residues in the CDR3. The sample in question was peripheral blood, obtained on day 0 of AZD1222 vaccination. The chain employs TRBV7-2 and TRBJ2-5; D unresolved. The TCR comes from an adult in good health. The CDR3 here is CASSLEVGLETQYF. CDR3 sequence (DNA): TGTGCCAGCAGCTTAGAGGTGGGTTTGGAGACCCAGTACTTC.